The clone carrying this T cell receptor beta chain was detected ten times or more. Its antigen is unknown. The data derive from a study of response to subunit inactivated influenza vaccine. Notes on the study in general: The authors suggested that every seasonal influenza vaccination recruits few new T cells.

TCRdb fed the RT-PCR reads into MiXCR, producing one record per CDR3 protein. Of 650,000 to 800,000 distinct CDR3 sequences in the sample, about 15% were seen once. This CDR3 has 15 residues. Germline V CDR1 and CDR2: ENHRY, SYGVKD. Trimming took off 2 bases at V and 0 bases at J, with 11 bases between the two ends. This clonotype was sampled from a man aged 50 to 59 who received an inactivated influenza vaccine. The starting material was PBMCs from blood, obtained 14 days before vaccination. V usage is TRBV10-3 and J usage is TRBJ2-7; unclear D gene. DNA of the CDR3: TGTGCCATCAGTGAGGGGGTTTCAAGCTCCTACGAGCAGTACTTC. Residues: CAISEGVSSSYEQYF.